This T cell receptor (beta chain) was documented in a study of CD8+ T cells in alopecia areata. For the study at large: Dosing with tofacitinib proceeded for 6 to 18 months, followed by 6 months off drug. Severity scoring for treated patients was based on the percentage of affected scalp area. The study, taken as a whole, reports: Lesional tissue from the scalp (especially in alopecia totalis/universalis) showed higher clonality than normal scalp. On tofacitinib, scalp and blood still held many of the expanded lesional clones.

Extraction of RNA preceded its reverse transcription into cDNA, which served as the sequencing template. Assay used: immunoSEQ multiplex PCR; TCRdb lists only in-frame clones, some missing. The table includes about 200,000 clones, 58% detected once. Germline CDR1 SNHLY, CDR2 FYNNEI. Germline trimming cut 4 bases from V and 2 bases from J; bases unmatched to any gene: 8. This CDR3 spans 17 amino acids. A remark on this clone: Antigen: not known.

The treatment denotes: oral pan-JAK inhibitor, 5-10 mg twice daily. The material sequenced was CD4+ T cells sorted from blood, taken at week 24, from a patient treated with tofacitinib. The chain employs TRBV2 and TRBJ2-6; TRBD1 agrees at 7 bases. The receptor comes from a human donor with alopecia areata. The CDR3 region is CASSAGRGFTGANVLTF. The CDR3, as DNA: TGTGCCAGCAGTGCGGGCAGGGGGTTTACTGGGGCCAACGTCCTGACTTTC.